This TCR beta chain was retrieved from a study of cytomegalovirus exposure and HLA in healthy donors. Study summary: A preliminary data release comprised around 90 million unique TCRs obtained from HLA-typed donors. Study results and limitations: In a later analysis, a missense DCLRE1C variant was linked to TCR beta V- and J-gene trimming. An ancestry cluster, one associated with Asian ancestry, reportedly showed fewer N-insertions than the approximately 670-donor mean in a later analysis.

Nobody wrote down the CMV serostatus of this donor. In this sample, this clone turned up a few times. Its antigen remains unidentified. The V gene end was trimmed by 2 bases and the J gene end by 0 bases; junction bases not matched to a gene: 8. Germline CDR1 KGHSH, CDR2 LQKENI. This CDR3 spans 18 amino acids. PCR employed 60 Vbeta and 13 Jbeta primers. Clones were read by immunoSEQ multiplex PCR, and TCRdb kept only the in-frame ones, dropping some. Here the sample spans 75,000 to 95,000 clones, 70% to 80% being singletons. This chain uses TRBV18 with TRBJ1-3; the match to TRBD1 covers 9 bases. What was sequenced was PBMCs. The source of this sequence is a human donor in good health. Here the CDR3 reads CASSPEGQGIPSGNTIYF. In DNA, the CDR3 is TGTGCCAGCTCACCAGAGGGACAGGGAATCCCCTCTGGAAACACCATATATTTT.